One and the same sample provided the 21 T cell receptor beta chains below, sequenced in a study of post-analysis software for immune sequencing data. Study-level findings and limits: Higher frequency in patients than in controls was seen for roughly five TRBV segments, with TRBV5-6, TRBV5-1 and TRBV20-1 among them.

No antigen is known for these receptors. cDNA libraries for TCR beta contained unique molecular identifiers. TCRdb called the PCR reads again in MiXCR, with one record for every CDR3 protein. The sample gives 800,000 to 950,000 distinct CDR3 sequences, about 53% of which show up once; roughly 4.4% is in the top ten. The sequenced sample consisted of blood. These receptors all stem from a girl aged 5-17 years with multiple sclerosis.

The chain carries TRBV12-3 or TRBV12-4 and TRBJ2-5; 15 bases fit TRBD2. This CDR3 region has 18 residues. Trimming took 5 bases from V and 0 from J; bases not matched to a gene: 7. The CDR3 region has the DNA TGTGCCAGCAGTCCGGGACTAGCGGGGGGTCTAAACCAAGAGACCCAGTACTTC. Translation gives CASSPGLAGGLNQETQYF.

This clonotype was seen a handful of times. DNA for the CDR3: TGTGCCAGCAGTCCTGCTAGAGACAATGAGCAGTTCTTC. It is translated as CASSPARDNEQFF. This sequence joins TRBV12-3 or TRBV12-4 and TRBJ2-1; D is uncertain. CDR3 length equals 13 residues. V was shortened by 5 bases and J by 5 bases, with 10 bases between the two germline ends.

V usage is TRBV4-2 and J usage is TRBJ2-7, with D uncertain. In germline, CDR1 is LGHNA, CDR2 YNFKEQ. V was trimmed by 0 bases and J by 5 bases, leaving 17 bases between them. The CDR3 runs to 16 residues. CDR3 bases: TGTGCCAGCAGCCAAGAGATCGTAGGAAGGACCGACGAGCAGTACTTC. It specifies CASSQEIVGRTDEQYF.

The DNA for the CDR3 is TGCGCCAGCAGCGACATACCCCGGACAGATACGCAGTATTTT. It codes for CASSDIPRTDTQYF. The V gene is TRBV5-1, the J gene TRBJ2-3; no reliable D call. V lost 4 bases and J lost 3, with 12 bases in between. CDR1 SGHRS and CDR2 YFSETQ come from the germline V gene. This CDR3 contains 14 residues.

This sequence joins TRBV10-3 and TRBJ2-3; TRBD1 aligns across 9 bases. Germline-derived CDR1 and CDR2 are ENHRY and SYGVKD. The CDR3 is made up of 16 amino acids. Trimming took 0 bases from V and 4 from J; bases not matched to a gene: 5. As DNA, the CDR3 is TGTGCCATCAGTGAGTCGAGGGACAGGGCACCAGATACGCAGTATTTT. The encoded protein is CAISESRDRAPDTQYF.

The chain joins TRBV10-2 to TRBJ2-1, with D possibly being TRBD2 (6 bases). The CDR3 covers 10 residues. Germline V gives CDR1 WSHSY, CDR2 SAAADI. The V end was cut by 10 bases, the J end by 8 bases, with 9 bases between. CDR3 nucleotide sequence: TGCGCCACGGAGGGCGATGAGCAGTTCTTC. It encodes CATEGDEQFF.

In DNA, the CDR3 is TGCAGTGCTAGACCCAGCTCCTACGAGCAGTACTTC. Its protein product is CSARPSSYEQYF. V gene TRBV20-1 combines with J gene TRBJ2-7; D gene unclear. Trimming took off 2 bases at V and 0 bases at J, with 5 bases between the two ends. Germline CDR1 and CDR2: DFQATT and SNEGSKA (reference sequence). The CDR3 totals 12 residues.

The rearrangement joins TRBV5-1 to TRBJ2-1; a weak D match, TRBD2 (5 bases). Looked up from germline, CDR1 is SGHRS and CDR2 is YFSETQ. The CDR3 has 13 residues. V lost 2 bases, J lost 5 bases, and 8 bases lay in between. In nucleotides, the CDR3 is TGCGCCAGCAGCTTTACAGCGGACAATGAGCAGTTCTTC. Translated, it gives CASSFTADNEQFF.

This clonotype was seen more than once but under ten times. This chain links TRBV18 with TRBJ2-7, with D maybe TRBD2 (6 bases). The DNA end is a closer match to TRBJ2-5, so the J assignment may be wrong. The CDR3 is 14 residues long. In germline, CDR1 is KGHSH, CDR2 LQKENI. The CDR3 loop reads CASSPTSSGETQYF. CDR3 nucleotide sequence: TGTGCCAGCTCACCGACTAGTTCCGGGGAGACCCAGTACTTC.

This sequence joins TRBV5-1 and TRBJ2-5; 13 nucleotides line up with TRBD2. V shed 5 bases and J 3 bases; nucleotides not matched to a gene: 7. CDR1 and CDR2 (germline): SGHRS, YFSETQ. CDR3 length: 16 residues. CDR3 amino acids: CASRPGLAGTKETQYF. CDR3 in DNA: TGCGCCAGCAGACCGGGACTAGCGGGGACCAAAGAGACCCAGTACTTC.

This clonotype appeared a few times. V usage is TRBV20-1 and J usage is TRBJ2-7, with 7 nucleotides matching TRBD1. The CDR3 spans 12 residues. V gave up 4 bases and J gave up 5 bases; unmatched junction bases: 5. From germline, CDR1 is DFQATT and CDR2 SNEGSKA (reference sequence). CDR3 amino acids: CSATGQNHEQYF. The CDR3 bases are TGCAGTGCTACGGGACAGAACCACGAGCAGTACTTC.

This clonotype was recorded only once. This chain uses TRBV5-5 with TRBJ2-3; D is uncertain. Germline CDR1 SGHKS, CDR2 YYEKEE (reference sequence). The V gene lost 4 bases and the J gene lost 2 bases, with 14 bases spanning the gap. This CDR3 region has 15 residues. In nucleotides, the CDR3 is TGTGCCAGCAGCACTCTATTGACTCACACAGATACGCAGTATTTT. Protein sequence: CASSTLLTHTDTQYF.

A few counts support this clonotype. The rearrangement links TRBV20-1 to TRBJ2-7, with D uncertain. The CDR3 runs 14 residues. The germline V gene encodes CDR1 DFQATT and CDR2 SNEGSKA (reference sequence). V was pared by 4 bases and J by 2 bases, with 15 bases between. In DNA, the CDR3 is TGCAGTGCTATACCCCCGGAGCTAGCCTACGAGCAGTACTTC. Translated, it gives CSAIPPELAYEQYF.

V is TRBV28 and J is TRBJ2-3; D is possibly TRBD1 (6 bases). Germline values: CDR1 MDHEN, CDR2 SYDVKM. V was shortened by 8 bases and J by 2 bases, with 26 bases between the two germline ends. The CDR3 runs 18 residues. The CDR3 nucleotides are TGTGCCAGCCGAACACACCACGTACGGGACACCTCCACAGATACGCAGTATTTT. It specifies CASRTHHVRDTSTDTQYF.

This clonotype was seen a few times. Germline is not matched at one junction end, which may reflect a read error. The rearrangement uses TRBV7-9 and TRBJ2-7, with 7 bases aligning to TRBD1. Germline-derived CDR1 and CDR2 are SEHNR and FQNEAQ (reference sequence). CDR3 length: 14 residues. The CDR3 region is CASSSWDSTYEQYF. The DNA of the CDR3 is TGTGCCAGCAGCTCCTGGGACAGTACCTACGAGCAGTACTTT.

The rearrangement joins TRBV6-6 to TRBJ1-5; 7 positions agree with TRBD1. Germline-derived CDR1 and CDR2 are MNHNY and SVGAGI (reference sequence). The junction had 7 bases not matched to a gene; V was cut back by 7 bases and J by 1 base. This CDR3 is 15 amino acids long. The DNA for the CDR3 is TGTGCCAGCATTATAAAACAGGGGAGCAATCAGCCCCAGCATTTT. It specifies CASIIKQGSNQPQHF.

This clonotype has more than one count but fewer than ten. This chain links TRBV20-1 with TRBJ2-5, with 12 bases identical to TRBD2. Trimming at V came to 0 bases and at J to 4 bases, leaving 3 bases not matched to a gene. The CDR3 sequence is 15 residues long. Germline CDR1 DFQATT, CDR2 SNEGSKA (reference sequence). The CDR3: CSARDRGLAGETQYF. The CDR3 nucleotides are TGCAGTGCTAGAGATAGGGGACTAGCGGGAGAGACCCAGTACTTC.

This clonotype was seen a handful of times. The CDR3 nucleotides read TGCAGTGCTAGAGTATTGGGACAGGAGGTCTATGGCTACACCTTC. This codes for CSARVLGQEVYGYTF. The V and J genes are TRBV20-1 and TRBJ1-2, with 8 bases aligning to TRBD1. Germline CDR1 and CDR2: DFQATT and SNEGSKA (reference sequence). V shed 1 base and J 4 bases; nucleotides not matched to a gene: 8. The CDR3 has 15 residues.

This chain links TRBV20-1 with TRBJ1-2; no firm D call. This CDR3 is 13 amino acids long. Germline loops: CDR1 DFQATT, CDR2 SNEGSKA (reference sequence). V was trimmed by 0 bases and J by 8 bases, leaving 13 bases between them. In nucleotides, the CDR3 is TGCAGTGCTAGAGATGTGCAGCGAGGGGGCTACACCTTC. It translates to CSARDVQRGGYTF.

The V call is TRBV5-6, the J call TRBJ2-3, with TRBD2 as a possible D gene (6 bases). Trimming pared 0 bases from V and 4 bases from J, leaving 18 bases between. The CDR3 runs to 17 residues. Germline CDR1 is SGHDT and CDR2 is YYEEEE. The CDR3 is CASSLATGVKTADTQYF. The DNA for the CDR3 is TGTGCCAGCAGCTTGGCCACGGGGGTGAAAACGGCAGATACGCAGTATTTT.

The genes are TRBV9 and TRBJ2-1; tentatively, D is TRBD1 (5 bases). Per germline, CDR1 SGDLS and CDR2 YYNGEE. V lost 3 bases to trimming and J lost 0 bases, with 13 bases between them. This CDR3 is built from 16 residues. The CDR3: CASSESVGVSYNEQFF. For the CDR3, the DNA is TGTGCCAGCAGCGAGAGTGTAGGGGTCTCCTACAATGAGCAGTTCTTC.